This TCR beta chain originates from a study of cytomegalovirus exposure and HLA in healthy donors. About the study: It was reported in a later analysis that the 95 to 150 validation repertoires used the same platform as the roughly 700 first-cohort repertoires.

The CDR3 contains 14 residues. V shed 3 bases, J shed 8 bases, and the junction held 7 bases outside the gene matches. Germline CDR1 and CDR2: KGHSH and LQKENI. Libraries were prepared by immunoSEQ multiplex PCR; TCRdb keeps only in-frame clonotypes and omits some of them. The table lists under 75,000 clones, nearly 95% of them singletons. Sequenced: PBMCs. The chain has TRBV18 and TRBJ1-2; 9 nucleotides align to TRBD1. This clonotype was obtained from a man aged 18 to 29 in good health and CMV-seropositive. This CDR3 is CASSPQGQGAGYTF. The CDR3 DNA sequence: TGTGCCAGCTCACCTCAGGGACAGGGCGCGGGCTACACCTTC. Drawing the rest from reference TRBV18 and TRBJ1-2, the complete variable domain is NAGVMQNPRHLVRRRGQEARLRCSPMKGHSHVYWYRQLPEEGLKFMVYLQKENIIDESGMPKERFSAEFPKEGPSILRIQQVVRGDSAAYFCASSPQGQGAGYTFGSGTRLTVV.